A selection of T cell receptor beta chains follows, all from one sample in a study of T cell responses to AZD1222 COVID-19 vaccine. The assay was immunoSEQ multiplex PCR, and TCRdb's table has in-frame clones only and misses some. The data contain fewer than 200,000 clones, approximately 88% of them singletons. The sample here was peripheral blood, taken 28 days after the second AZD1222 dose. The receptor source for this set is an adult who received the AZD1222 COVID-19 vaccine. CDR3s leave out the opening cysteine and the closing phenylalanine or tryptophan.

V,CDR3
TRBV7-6,ASRRGPGQGYEQY
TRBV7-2,ASSLVGAGADNEQF
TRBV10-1,ASGTGAGNTIY
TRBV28,ASSPHRTKTNTGSSGNTIY
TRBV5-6,ASSRDRTFEQY
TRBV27,ASRPPGDTQY
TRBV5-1,ASRDPPGEQY
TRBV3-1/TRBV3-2,ASSLLTREETQY
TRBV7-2,ASGPRQVFNGYT
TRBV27,ASSHPGGSEAF
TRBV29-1,SVAGGGGPETQY
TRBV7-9,ASGNRWGYEQY
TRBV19,ASSIDPGHSYGYT
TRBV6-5,ASSSSGEQY
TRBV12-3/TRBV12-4,ASTETGVHGYT
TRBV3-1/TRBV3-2,ASSLGTGGSYEQY
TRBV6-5,ASSYSRGGPYNEQF
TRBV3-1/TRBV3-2,ASSQPGGHTEAF
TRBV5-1,ASSFTTGLETQY
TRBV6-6,ASSRAGASSGANVLT
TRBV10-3,AIRGGQLYGYT
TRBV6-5,ASDRDYTEAF
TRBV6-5,ASSYELRSSAEAF
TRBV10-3,AINPDSANTGELF
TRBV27,ASGGVRSEAF
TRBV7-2,ASSSGQGREKLF